This note documents a single TCR beta chain sequence. Its antigen is still unknown. Only in-frame clones appear in the TCRdb table, and some are missing; sequencing was by immunoSEQ multiplex PCR. The sample yields hundreds of thousands of clones, approximately 79% seen once. This record belongs to a study of shared clonotypes between healthy human individuals. Overall study results and limits: Represented diversity, genetic and exposure-history alike, was limited by few donors.

V lost 5 bases, J lost 0 bases, and 14 bases lay in between. The CDR3 has 16 residues. Germline V gene sequence: CDR1 LNHDA, CDR2 SQIVND (reference sequence). The receptor was isolated from a woman between 25 and 40 years old in good health. The specimen was memory CD4+ T cells sorted from blood. Described subset: CD45RA-negative fraction. This sequence joins TRBV19 and TRBJ1-5; possibly TRBD1 for D (6 bases). The CDR3, as DNA: TGTGCCAGTAGTCTAAGACAGGTTTTTAGCAATCAGCCCCAGCATTTT. Translating it yields CASSLRQVFSNQPQHF.